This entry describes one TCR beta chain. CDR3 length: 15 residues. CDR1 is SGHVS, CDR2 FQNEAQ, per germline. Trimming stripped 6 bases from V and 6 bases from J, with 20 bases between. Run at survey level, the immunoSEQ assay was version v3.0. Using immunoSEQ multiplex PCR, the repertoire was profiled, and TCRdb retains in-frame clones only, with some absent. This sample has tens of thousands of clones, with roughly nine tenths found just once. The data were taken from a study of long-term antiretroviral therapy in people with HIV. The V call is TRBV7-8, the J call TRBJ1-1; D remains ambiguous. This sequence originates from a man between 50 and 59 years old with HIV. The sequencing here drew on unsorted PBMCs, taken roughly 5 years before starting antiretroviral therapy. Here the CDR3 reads CASSWTRARPPEAFF. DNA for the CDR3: TGTGCCAGCAGTTGGACGAGGGCTAGGCCTCCTGAAGCTTTCTTT.